This T cell receptor beta chain is from a study of blood T cell repertoires in COVID-19. Across the study: Acute and convalescent COVID-19 samples came from the United States, Italy and Spain. T cells, B-cell-depleted T cells, or PBMCs provided the cDNA or gDNA that served as material.

The CDR3 contains 14 residues. CDR1 SEHNR and CDR2 FQNEAQ come from the germline V gene (reference sequence). Trimming took off 5 bases at V and 10 bases at J, with 20 bases between the two ends. Original data processing: How many nucleated cells were present was estimated from reference gene primer amplification. Here immunoSEQ multiplex PCR was the method, and the copy in TCRdb shows in-frame clones only, minus some. The V and J calls and clone size are taken from that table; D and trimming were inferred from the DNA. The data show some 220,000 clones, about 84% seen once. This clonotype was sampled from a human donor in a cohort sampled during active COVID-19. The chain uses TRBV7-9 and TRBJ1-1, with a tentative D call TRBD1 (5 bases). Sequences were obtained from peripheral blood. The CDR3 reads CASSPWDFFYGAFF. The CDR3 bases are TGTGCCAGCAGCCCATGGGACTTTTTTTACGGAGCTTTCTTT.